This is a list of T cell receptor beta chains from one sample in a study of cytomegalovirus exposure and HLA in healthy donors. The repertoire was sequenced with immunoSEQ multiplex PCR; TCRdb's copy has only in-frame clones and lacks some. The sample holds roughly 150,000 clones, approximately 86% seen once. The sequencing sample was made of PBMCs. The receptor source for this set is a woman aged 50 to 60 in good health and CMV-seropositive. Both conserved end residues are part of each CDR3. The D gene is left open where the match is weak. The size entry is marked missing in some rows and otherwise reads once, few, many or a size class.

TRBV7-9	TRBJ1-1	.	.	TGTGCCAGCAGCTTATACGGGGAAGAAAGGATGAACACTGAAGCTTTCTTT	CASSLYGEERMNTEAFF
TRBV4-1	TRBJ1-1	.	.	TGCGCCAGCAGCCAAGACCACAGGGCTACCACTGAAGCTTTCTTT	CASSQDHRATTEAFF
TRBV30	TRBJ2-5	TRBD2	.	TGTGCCTGGAGTGTACGGGGCGGGGGGGCCTACTTC	CAWSVRGGGAYF
TRBV6-1	TRBJ1-1	.	.	TGTGCCAGCAGTCAACAGGGACCCCCCACTGAAGCTTTCTTT	CASSQQGPPTEAFF
TRBV18	TRBJ2-7	.	.	TGTGCCAGCTCACCTTACTCTGACTACGAGCAGTACTTC	CASSPYSDYEQYF
TRBV11-2	TRBJ1-2	.	.	TGTGCCAGCAGCTCCAGAGGAACTAACTATGGCTACACCTTC	CASSSRGTNYGYTF
TRBV5-1	TRBJ2-1	TRBD2	.	TGCGCCAGCAGCTTGGATTTGGGACTAGGCCACAATGAGCAGTTCTTC	CASSLDLGLGHNEQFF
TRBV7-6	TRBJ2-3	TRBD2	.	TGTGCCAGCAGCGTTAGCGGGGGGCTCTACACAGATACGCAGTATTTT	CASSVSGGLYTDTQYF
TRBV30	TRBJ2-7	TRBD1	.	TGTGCCTGGAGCCGGGACAGGGGGTTACCGTCTTACTACGAGCAGTACTTC	CAWSRDRGLPSYYEQYF
TRBV18	TRBJ2-7	.	.	TGTGCCAGCTCACCCGGCGGGACCCGCTACGAGCAGTACTTC	CASSPGGTRYEQYF
TRBV4-1	TRBJ1-6	.	.	TGCGCCAGCAGCCAAGATCCCAGACCAACACAGGGTCGAGCCCTCCACTTT	CASSQDPRPTQGRALHF
TRBV9	TRBJ1-6	TRBD1	.	TGTGCCAGCAGCGCCGGACAGGGTAGTTCACCCCTCCACTTT	CASSAGQGSSPLHF
TRBV19	TRBJ2-5	TRBD2	.	TGTGCCAGTAGTATAGGGTCGCGGGGGGGCCAAGAGACCCAGTACTTC	CASSIGSRGGQETQYF
TRBV5-1	TRBJ1-2	TRBD1	once	TGCGCCAGCAGCTTATACGCCGACAGGGGGGGAGGCTACACCTTC	CASSLYADRGGGYTF
TRBV19	TRBJ1-2	.	few	TGTGCCAGTTCCCAGGTACCCTATGGCTACACCTTC	CASSQVPYGYTF
TRBV9	TRBJ1-2	TRBD1	.	TGTGCCAGCAGCACCGGGACAGGGATTTTCTATGGCTACACCTTC	CASSTGTGIFYGYTF
TRBV11-2	TRBJ2-3	TRBD2	.	TGTGCCAGCAGCTTATCCCTCCCCCAAACTAGCGGGGGAGTGAATACGCAGTATTTT	CASSLSLPQTSGGVNTQYF
TRBV7-9	TRBJ1-6	.	.	TGTTCCAGCAGCTTAGATGAGTCACCCCTCCACTTT	CSSSLDESPLHF
TRBV7-9	TRBJ2-6	.	.	TGTGCCAGCAGCTTAAGGGGGAGGGGGGATGGGGCCAACGTCCTGACTTTC	CASSLRGRGDGANVLTF
TRBV4-3	TRBJ1-2	.	once	TGCGCCAGCAGCCAACCCCCTGCCCGACAGCCAACTAACTATGGCTACACCTTC	CASSQPPARQPTNYGYTF
TRBV28	TRBJ1-3	.	.	TGTGCCAGCAGAACACCAACCCTCTCTGGAAACACCATATATTTT	CASRTPTLSGNTIYF
TRBV9	TRBJ2-1	.	once	TGTGCCAGCAGCTCCCTAGGGGATGAGCAGTTCTTC	CASSSLGDEQFF
TRBV6-6	TRBJ1-1	TRBD1	.	TGTGCCAGCAGTTACACGGGAGACCGGGACAGGGGGCGAGCTTTCTTT	CASSYTGDRDRGRAFF
TRBV27	TRBJ1-6	.	.	TGTGCCAGCAGTTTAGGACTCGGCGGTTCACCCCTCCACTTT	CASSLGLGGSPLHF
TRBV19	TRBJ2-2	TRBD1	once	TGTGCCAGTAGACCGCGAGACAGGGGGCTTAGGACCGGGGAGCTGTTTTTT	CASRPRDRGLRTGELFF
TRBV30	TRBJ1-1	TRBD1	once	TGTGCCTCCTCCCAATTCGTACAGGGGAGCTACCTAAACACTGAAGCTTTCTTT	CASSQFVQGSYLNTEAFF
TRBV15	TRBJ1-3	.	once	TGTGCCACCAGCAGAGAAGGCAGGATTGCTGGAAACACCATATATTTT	CATSREGRIAGNTIYF
TRBV6-1	TRBJ2-7	TRBD1	.	TGTGCCAGCACTCGGGACAGGGGATACGAGCAGTACTTC	CASTRDRGYEQYF
TRBV5-6	TRBJ1-1	.	.	TGTGCCAGCAGCCATGGGCGAGGGACTGAAGCTTTCTTT	CASSHGRGTEAFF
TRBV25-1	TRBJ1-4	TRBD1	.	TGTGCCAGCAGTGAGCAGGGGGCCGGTGAAAAACTGTTTTTT	CASSEQGAGEKLFF
TRBV9	TRBJ1-1	.	.	TGTGCCAGCAGCGTTGTGGCGGGAATGGGCACTGAAGCTTTCTTT	CASSVVAGMGTEAFF
TRBV5-1	TRBJ2-3	TRBD2	.	TGCGCCAGCAGCTTGGGCCGGACTAGCGGAGATATCGCAGATACGCAGTATTTT	CASSLGRTSGDIADTQYF
TRBV5-4	TRBJ1-4	.	.	TGTGCCAGCAGCTTGGGGGGGCGCGAAGAAAAACTGTTTTTT	CASSLGGREEKLFF
TRBV7-3	TRBJ1-1	.	.	TGTGCCAGTCATCTACAGGCGAACACTGAAGCTTTCTTT	CASHLQANTEAFF
TRBV7-2	TRBJ2-2	.	.	TGTGCCAGCAGCTCCCAAGGTGGGGGGAGACTCACCGGGGAGCTGTTTTTT	CASSSQGGGRLTGELFF
TRBV11-2	TRBJ2-2	.	.	TGTGCCAGCAGCTTAGAGTTGGCGGGCTACCGGGAGCTGTTTTTT	CASSLELAGYRELFF
TRBV6-6	TRBJ1-2	.	.	TGTGCCAGCATAGCGCCAGCCAGCTATGGCTACACCTTC	CASIAPASYGYTF
TRBV7-8	TRBJ2-1	.	few	TGTGCCAGCAGCTTACATGAGTACAATGAGCAGTTCTTC	CASSLHEYNEQFF
TRBV7-9	TRBJ1-2	TRBD1	once	TGTGCCAGCAGCTTAGCGGGACAGGGATATGGCTACACCTTC	CASSLAGQGYGYTF